These T cell receptor beta chains were read from a single sample in a study of immune cell composition in non-small cell lung cancer. The data were produced by immunoSEQ multiplex PCR, yet TCRdb's version contains in-frame clones alone and is incomplete. In the table there are about 4,000 clones, roughly 70% of which are singletons. The material sequenced was lung tumor tissue. These receptors all come from a human donor with non-small cell lung cancer. The CDR3 runs from the conserved cysteine through the conserved F or W. A D gene is named only where the DNA matches it firmly. Clone size is not always given. Where it is, it says once, few, many or a class for expanded clones.

v_call: TRBV6-9; d_call: NA; j_call: TRBJ2-7; clone_size: NA; cdr3_aa: CASSYSEGAYEQYF; cdr3_nt: TGTGCCAGCAGTTACAGCGAGGGGGCCTACGAGCAGTACTTC
v_call: TRBV27; d_call: NA; j_call: TRBJ2-7; clone_size: NA; cdr3_aa: CASSLSRSYEQYF; cdr3_nt: TGTGCCAGCAGTTTATCCCGGTCCTACGAGCAGTACTTC
v_call: TRBV5-1; d_call: NA; j_call: TRBJ2-3; clone_size: NA; cdr3_aa: CASSSNTGTDTQYF; cdr3_nt: TGCGCCAGCAGCTCCAATACAGGTACAGATACGCAGTATTTT
v_call: TRBV5-1; d_call: NA; j_call: TRBJ1-2; clone_size: few; cdr3_aa: CASTPGNVNYGYTF; cdr3_nt: TGCGCCAGCACCCCGGGAAACGTAAACTATGGCTACACCTTC
v_call: TRBV5-5; d_call: TRBD1; j_call: TRBJ2-1; clone_size: NA; cdr3_aa: CASSLDPSGGNEQFF; cdr3_nt: TGTGCCAGCAGCTTGGACCCCTCAGGGGGCAATGAGCAGTTCTTC
v_call: TRBV10-3; d_call: NA; j_call: TRBJ2-7; clone_size: NA; cdr3_aa: CAISYGSVPEQYF; cdr3_nt: TGTGCCATCAGCTACGGTTCCGTTCCCGAGCAGTACTTC
v_call: TRBV29-1; d_call: NA; j_call: TRBJ1-1; clone_size: NA; cdr3_aa: CSAGGQRNTEAFF; cdr3_nt: TGCAGCGCTGGCGGACAGAGGAACACTGAAGCTTTCTTT
v_call: TRBV5-1; d_call: TRBD2; j_call: TRBJ2-3; clone_size: NA; cdr3_aa: CASSLGTSGRGTDTQYF; cdr3_nt: TGCGCCAGCAGCTTGGGGACTAGCGGGAGGGGCACAGATACGCAGTATTTT
v_call: TRBV6-5; d_call: NA; j_call: TRBJ2-7; clone_size: NA; cdr3_aa: CASSYSGGSYEQYF; cdr3_nt: TGTGCCAGCAGTTACTCAGGGGGCTCCTACGAGCAGTACTTC
v_call: TRBV28; d_call: TRBD2; j_call: TRBJ2-7; clone_size: NA; cdr3_aa: CASTPTSEYEQYF; cdr3_nt: TGTGCCAGCACCCCGACTAGCGAGTACGAGCAGTACTTC
v_call: TRBV9; d_call: NA; j_call: TRBJ2-1; clone_size: few; cdr3_aa: CASSVEGASYNEQFF; cdr3_nt: TGTGCCAGCAGCGTCGAGGGAGCATCCTACAATGAGCAGTTCTTC
v_call: TRBV5-1; d_call: NA; j_call: TRBJ1-1; clone_size: NA; cdr3_aa: CASKTSDSLNTEAFF; cdr3_nt: TGCGCCAGTAAAACCTCGGACAGTTTAAACACTGAAGCTTTCTTT
v_call: TRBV5-1; d_call: NA; j_call: TRBJ1-4; clone_size: NA; cdr3_aa: CASSLSGAGDEKLFF; cdr3_nt: TGCGCCAGCAGCTTGTCAGGGGCCGGGGATGAAAAACTGTTTTTT
v_call: TRBV9; d_call: NA; j_call: TRBJ2-1; clone_size: few; cdr3_aa: CASSVLDGGSYNEQFF; cdr3_nt: TGTGCCAGCAGCGTATTAGACGGCGGCTCCTACAATGAGCAGTTCTTC
v_call: TRBV7-2; d_call: NA; j_call: TRBJ2-1; clone_size: NA; cdr3_aa: CASSLENYYNEQFF; cdr3_nt: TGTGCCAGCAGCTTAGAAAACTACTACAATGAGCAGTTCTTC
v_call: TRBV19; d_call: NA; j_call: TRBJ1-5; clone_size: NA; cdr3_aa: CASRERGTPGGRPQHF; cdr3_nt: TGTGCCAGTAGAGAGCGGGGAACTCCCGGCGGTCGGCCCCAGCATTTT
v_call: TRBV28; d_call: TRBD1; j_call: TRBJ2-3; clone_size: NA; cdr3_aa: CASSAGGGVGTQYF; cdr3_nt: TGTGCCAGCAGTGCAGGGGGCGGGGTTGGTACGCAGTATTTT
v_call: TRBV7-3; d_call: NA; j_call: TRBJ2-2; clone_size: NA; cdr3_aa: CASSFGRGNTGELFF; cdr3_nt: TGTGCCAGCAGCTTTGGGCGGGGGAACACCGGGGAGCTGTTTTTT
v_call: TRBV7-9; d_call: TRBD2; j_call: TRBJ2-3; clone_size: few; cdr3_aa: CASSSNLMTSGRFGTQYF; cdr3_nt: TGTGCCAGCAGCTCAAACCTTATGACTAGCGGGAGATTTGGTACGCAGTATTTT
v_call: TRBV23-1; d_call: NA; j_call: TRBJ2-5; clone_size: NA; cdr3_aa: CASSQSGGQPQETQYF; cdr3_nt: TGCGCCAGCAGTCAATCGGGGGGACAGCCCCAAGAGACCCAGTACTTC
v_call: TRBV5-1; d_call: TRBD2; j_call: TRBJ2-7; clone_size: NA; cdr3_aa: CASSSQAGGPYEQYF; cdr3_nt: TGCGCCAGCAGCTCCCAAGCGGGAGGCCCCTACGAGCAGTACTTC
v_call: TRBV7-9; d_call: NA; j_call: TRBJ1-1; clone_size: few; cdr3_aa: CASSLGVEAFF; cdr3_nt: TGTGCCAGCAGCTTGGGCGTTGAAGCTTTCTTT
v_call: TRBV18; d_call: TRBD1; j_call: TRBJ2-4; clone_size: once; cdr3_aa: CASSTTGTKNIQYF; cdr3_nt: TGTGCCAGCTCCACGACAGGGACAAAAAACATTCAGTACTTC
v_call: TRBV4-2; d_call: NA; j_call: TRBJ2-7; clone_size: NA; cdr3_aa: CASSQDLQGNSYEQYF; cdr3_nt: TGTGCCAGCAGCCAAGATCTCCAGGGGAACTCCTACGAGCAGTACTTC
v_call: TRBV2; d_call: NA; j_call: TRBJ2-7; clone_size: NA; cdr3_aa: CASRGAGANEQYF; cdr3_nt: TGTGCCAGCAGGGGGGCGGGGGCGAACGAGCAGTACTTC
v_call: TRBV7-2; d_call: TRBD1; j_call: TRBJ2-7; clone_size: once; cdr3_aa: CASSSGTGVYEQYF; cdr3_nt: TGTGCCAGCAGCTCCGGGACAGGGGTGTACGAGCAGTACTTC
v_call: TRBV2; d_call: TRBD1; j_call: TRBJ2-7; clone_size: NA; cdr3_aa: CASRSGTGSWYEQYF; cdr3_nt: TGTGCCAGCAGGAGCGGGACAGGGTCTTGGTACGAGCAGTACTTC
v_call: TRBV28; d_call: TRBD2; j_call: TRBJ2-2; clone_size: NA; cdr3_aa: CASNVRGLAGVTGELFF; cdr3_nt: TGTGCCAGCAATGTTAGGGGACTAGCGGGAGTAACCGGGGAGCTGTTTTTT